This TCR beta chain was identified in a study of vaccination effects on CD4 cells after COVID-19. Study summary: PBMC cultures contained approximately 1.8 million cells per well, approximately 11 IU/ml IL-2 and 10 ug/ml peptides.

Study observations and caveats: By a late point after vaccination, infection- and vaccine-induced clones had shrunk markedly through clonal contraction.

Sequencing used immunoSEQ multiplex PCR; TCRdb keeps in-frame clones, though not all of them. The sample lists tens of thousands of clones; roughly four fifths were seen once. The V and J ends lost 3 bases and 2 bases respectively, with 0 bases between them. The CDR3 sequence is 11 residues long. Germline-derived CDR1 and CDR2 are SGHDN and FVKESK. Worth noting for this clone: Antigen unknown.

Cells that had been cultured for less than eleven days were the source of isolated CD4+ T cells. According to the study, vaccine recipients showed no prior SARS-CoV-2 infection and negative nucleocapsid antibodies. Days 3 and 7 were when half the medium was replaced with IL-2 medium. Sequencing used CD4+ T cells from PBMCs cultured without peptide, obtained before COVID-19 vaccination. The sequence came from a human donor who received a COVID-19 vaccine. The chain joins TRBV14 to TRBJ2-3; D is unresolved. The CDR3 DNA follows: TGTGCCAGCAGCCACACAGATACGCAGTATTTT. Protein: CASSHTDTQYF.